Shown below are 13 T cell receptor beta chains from a single sample sequenced in a study of T-cell reconstitution after alpha-beta-depleted transplantation in children. Library preparation (for TCRbeta) was performed with unique molecular identifiers. TCRdb redid the calling of the PCR reads with MiXCR, one entry per CDR3 protein. The sample yields some 550,000 distinct CDR3 sequences, 23% seen once. Sample: PBMCs, mostly from graft donor cells, taken 360 days after TCRalphabeta/CD19-depleted stem cell transplant. The receptor source for this set is a boy in the first two years of life who had a stem cell transplant for acute myeloid leukemia, so the T cells may come from the graft donor.

V and J are TRBV11-3 and TRBJ2-1; D is undetermined. The CDR3 is made up of 15 amino acids. Germline assignment: CDR1 SGHNT and CDR2 YENEEA. The ends were cut back, 3 bases at V and 4 bases at J, with 13 bases in the middle. For the CDR3, the DNA is TGTGCCAGCAGCTTGTTACAGAATGGGTACAATGAGCAGTTCTTC. Its protein is CASSLLQNGYNEQFF.

The chain employs TRBV20-1 and TRBJ1-4, with D perhaps matching TRBD1 (5 bases). The CDR3 sequence is 16 residues long. Trimming removed 1 base at V and 0 bases at J, with 12 bases between. The germline V gene encodes CDR1 DFQATT and CDR2 SNEGSKA (reference sequence). The CDR3 bases are TGCAGTGCTAGAGGGGGGATCAGTGCAACTAATGAAAAACTGTTTTTT. It is translated as CSARGGISATNEKLFF.

In regard to this clonotype: A single base separates this from a much larger clone, so it may be a read error. This sequence joins TRBV21-1 and TRBJ2-7. TRBV21-1 is given as a pseudogene. This CDR3 comprises 12 residues. The CDR3 loop reads CASRGCPYEQYF. The CDR3 coding sequence is TGTGCCAGCAGGGGTTGCCCCTACGAGCAGTACTTC.

The genes are TRBV12-3 or TRBV12-4 and TRBJ2-2, with D uncertain. The ends were cut back, 2 bases at V and 0 bases at J, with 10 bases in the middle. The CDR3 length is 16 residues. The CDR3 DNA is TGTGCCAGCAGTTTAAATTCCCCGACGAACACCGGGGAGCTGTTTTTT. As protein: CASSLNSPTNTGELFF.

This chain joins TRBV7-2 and TRBJ2-5; D is uncertain. Germline assignment: CDR1 SGHTA and CDR2 FQGNSA. This CDR3 region has 13 residues. The V gene lost 5 bases and the J gene lost 3 bases, with 10 bases spanning the gap. The CDR3 protein is CASSRQPKETQYF. CDR3 nucleotide sequence: TGTGCCAGCAGCCGACAACCCAAAGAGACCCAGTACTTC.

The chain uses TRBV5-4 and TRBJ1-2; TRBD1 aligns across 7 bases. The germline CDR1 and CDR2 sequences are SGHNT and YYREEE (reference sequence). The CDR3 contains 14 residues. V was clipped by 3 bases and J by 8 bases; unmatched bases: 10. The CDR3 here is CASSSLTGRSGYTF. DNA for the CDR3: TGTGCCAGCAGCTCCTTGACAGGGAGAAGCGGCTACACCTTC.

This clonotype was counted a few times. The rearrangement links TRBV29-1 to TRBJ1-2, with 8 bases that match TRBD1. V shed 0 bases and J 8 bases; nucleotides not matched to a gene: 2. The length of the CDR3 is 12 residues. Germline V CDR1 and CDR2: SQVTM, ANQGSEA. CDR3 in amino acids: CSVEDRGLGYTF. DNA for the CDR3: TGCAGCGTTGAAGACAGGGGGCTCGGCTACACCTTC.

V and J are TRBV20-1 and TRBJ2-3, with D perhaps TRBD1 or TRBD2 (5 bases each). The CDR3 consists of 15 residues. Trimming left V 1 base short and J 0 bases short, with 11 bases between. CDR1 and CDR2 from the germline V gene are DFQATT and SNEGSKA (reference sequence). This CDR3 reads CSARGGTASTDTQYF. The CDR3 DNA follows: TGCAGTGCTAGAGGAGGGACGGCTAGCACAGATACGCAGTATTTT.

The V and J genes are TRBV4-1 and TRBJ1-1; tentatively, D is TRBD1 (6 bases). CDR3 size: 15 residues. The V gene's germline CDR1 is MGHRA and CDR2 YSYEKL. The V gene lost 2 bases and the J gene lost 3 bases, with 13 bases spanning the gap. CDR3 bases: TGCGCCAGCAGCCAACTGTACAGGGATGACACTGAAGCTTTCTTT. It translates to CASSQLYRDDTEAFF.

V gene TRBV12-3 or TRBV12-4 combines with J gene TRBJ2-2; tentative D call: TRBD1 (5 bases). V lost 9 bases to trimming and J lost 4 bases, with 15 bases between them. The CDR3 has 14 residues. The CDR3: CASTQGTGTGELFF. Written as DNA, the CDR3 is TGTGCCAGTACCCAGGGCACCGGCACCGGGGAGCTGTTTTTT.

This clonotype came up a few times. V is TRBV29-1 and J is TRBJ2-2, with 7 bases fitting TRBD2. Germline loops: CDR1 SQVTM, CDR2 ANQGSEA. This CDR3 spans 14 amino acids. V lost 6 bases and J lost 5; bases outside the gene matches: 9. CDR3 in amino acids: CSVGDYAPTGELFF. CDR3 DNA: TGCAGCGTAGGGGACTACGCACCAACCGGGGAGCTGTTTTTT.

This clonotype was seen ten or more times. CDR3 sequence (DNA): TGTGCCAGCAGCCGCACAGGGGTCACCTATGGCTACACCTTC. It translates to CASSRTGVTYGYTF. The chain uses TRBV7-2 and TRBJ1-2; 7 bases map to TRBD1. The CDR3 runs to 14 residues. The J segment lost 4 bases and the V segment lost 5 bases, leaving 7 bases of the junction unmatched. The germline V gene has CDR1 SGHTA and CDR2 FQGNSA.

The V call is TRBV6-5, the J call TRBJ1-5, with a weak D call TRBD1 (5 bases). The CDR3 runs 16 residues. Trimming left V 2 bases short and J 0 bases short, with 11 bases between. CDR1 and CDR2 from the germline V gene are MNHEY and SVGAGI. CDR3 region: CASSYGGVGSNQPQHF. CDR3 in DNA: TGTGCCAGCAGTTACGGGGGGGTTGGTAGCAATCAGCCCCAGCATTTT.